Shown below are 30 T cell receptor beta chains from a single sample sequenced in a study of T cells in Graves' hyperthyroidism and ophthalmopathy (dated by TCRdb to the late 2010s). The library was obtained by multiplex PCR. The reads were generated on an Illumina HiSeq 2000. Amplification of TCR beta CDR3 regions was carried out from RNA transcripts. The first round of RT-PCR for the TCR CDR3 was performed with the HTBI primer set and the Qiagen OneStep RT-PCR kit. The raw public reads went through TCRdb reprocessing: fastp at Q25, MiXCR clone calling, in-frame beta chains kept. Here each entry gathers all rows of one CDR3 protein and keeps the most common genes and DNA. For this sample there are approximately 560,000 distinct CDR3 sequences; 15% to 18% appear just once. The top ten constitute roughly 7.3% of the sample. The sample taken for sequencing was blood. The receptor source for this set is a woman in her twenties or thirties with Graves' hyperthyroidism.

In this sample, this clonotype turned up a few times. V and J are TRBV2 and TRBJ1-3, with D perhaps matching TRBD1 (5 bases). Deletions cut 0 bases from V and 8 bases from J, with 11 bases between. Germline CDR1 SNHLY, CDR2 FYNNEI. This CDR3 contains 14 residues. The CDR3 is CASSEALRGDTIYF. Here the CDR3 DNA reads TGTGCCAGCAGTGAAGCGCTACGAGGGGACACCATATATTTT.

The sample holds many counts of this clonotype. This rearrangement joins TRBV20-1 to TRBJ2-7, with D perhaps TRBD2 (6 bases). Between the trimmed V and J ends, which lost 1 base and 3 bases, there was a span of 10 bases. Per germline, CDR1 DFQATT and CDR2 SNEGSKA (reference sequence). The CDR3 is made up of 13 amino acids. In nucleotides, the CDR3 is TGCAGTGCTAGAGGGCGGGGAGACTACGAGCAGTACTTC. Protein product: CSARGRGDYEQYF.

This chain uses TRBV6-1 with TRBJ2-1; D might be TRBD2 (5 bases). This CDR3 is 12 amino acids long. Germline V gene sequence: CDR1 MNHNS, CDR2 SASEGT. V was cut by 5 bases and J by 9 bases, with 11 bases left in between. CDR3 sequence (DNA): TGTGCCAGCAGTACACTAGTGAGTGAGCAGTTCTTC. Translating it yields CASSTLVSEQFF.

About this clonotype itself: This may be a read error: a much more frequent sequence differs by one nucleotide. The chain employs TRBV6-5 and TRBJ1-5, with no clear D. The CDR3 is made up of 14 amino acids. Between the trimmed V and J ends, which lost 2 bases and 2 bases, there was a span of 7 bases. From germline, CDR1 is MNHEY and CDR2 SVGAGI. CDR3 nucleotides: TGTGCCAGCAGTTACAGGGAAGGCAATCAGCCCCAGCATTTT. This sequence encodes CASSYREGNQPQHF.

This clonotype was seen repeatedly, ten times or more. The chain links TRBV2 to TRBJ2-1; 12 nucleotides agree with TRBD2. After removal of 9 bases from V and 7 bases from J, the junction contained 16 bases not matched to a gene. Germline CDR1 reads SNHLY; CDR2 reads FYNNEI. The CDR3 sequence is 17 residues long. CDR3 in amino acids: CARTELTSGRGLNEQFF. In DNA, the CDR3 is TGTGCCAGGACGGAGTTGACTAGCGGGAGAGGCTTGAATGAGCAGTTCTTC.

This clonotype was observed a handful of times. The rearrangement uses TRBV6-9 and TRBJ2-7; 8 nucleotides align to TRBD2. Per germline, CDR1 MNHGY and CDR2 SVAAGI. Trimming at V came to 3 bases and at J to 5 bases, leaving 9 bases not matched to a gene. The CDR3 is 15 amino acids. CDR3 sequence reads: CASSYGSGSVDEQYF. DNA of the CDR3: TGTGCCAGCAGTTACGGCAGCGGGAGCGTTGACGAGCAGTACTTC.

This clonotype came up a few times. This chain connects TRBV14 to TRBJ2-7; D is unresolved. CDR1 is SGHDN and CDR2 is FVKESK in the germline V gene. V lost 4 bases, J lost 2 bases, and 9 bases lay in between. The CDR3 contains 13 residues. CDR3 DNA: TGTGCCAGCAGCCCCGCCCGGCCCTACGAGCAGTACTTC. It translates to CASSPARPYEQYF.

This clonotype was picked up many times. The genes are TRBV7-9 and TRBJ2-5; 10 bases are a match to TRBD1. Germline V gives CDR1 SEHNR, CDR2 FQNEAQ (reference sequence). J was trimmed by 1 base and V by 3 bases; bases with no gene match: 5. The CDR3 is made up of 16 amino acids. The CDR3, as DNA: TGTGCCAGCAGCTTGTCCGGGACAGGGGTCCAAGAGACCCAGTACTTC. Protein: CASSLSGTGVQETQYF.

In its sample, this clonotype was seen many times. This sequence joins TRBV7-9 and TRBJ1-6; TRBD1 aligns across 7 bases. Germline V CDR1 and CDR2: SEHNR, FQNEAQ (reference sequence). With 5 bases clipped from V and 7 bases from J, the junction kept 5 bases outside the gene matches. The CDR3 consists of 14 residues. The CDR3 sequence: CASSQGDRNSPLHF. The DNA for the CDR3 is TGTGCCAGCAGCCAGGGGGATCGGAATTCACCCCTCCACTTT.

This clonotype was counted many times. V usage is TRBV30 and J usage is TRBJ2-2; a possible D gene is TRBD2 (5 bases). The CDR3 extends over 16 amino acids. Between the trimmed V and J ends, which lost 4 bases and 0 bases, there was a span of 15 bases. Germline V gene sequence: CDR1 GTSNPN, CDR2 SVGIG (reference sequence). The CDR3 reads CAWTYSRTANTGELFF. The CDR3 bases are TGTGCCTGGACTTATAGTCGGACTGCGAACACCGGGGAGCTGTTTTTT.

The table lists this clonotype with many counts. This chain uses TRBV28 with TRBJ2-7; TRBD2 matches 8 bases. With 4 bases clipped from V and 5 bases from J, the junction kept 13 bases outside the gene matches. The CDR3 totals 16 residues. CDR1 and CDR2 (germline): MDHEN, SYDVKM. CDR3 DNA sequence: TGTGCCAGCAGTTCCGCGGGGGGAGGGATGAGGAACGAGCAGTACTTC. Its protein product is CASSSAGGGMRNEQYF.

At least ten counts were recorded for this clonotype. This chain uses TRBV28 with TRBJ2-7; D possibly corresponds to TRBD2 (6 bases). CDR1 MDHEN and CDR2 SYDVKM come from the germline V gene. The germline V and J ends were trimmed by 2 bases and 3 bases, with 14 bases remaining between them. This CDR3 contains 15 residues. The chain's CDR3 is CASSLTGGFNYEQYF. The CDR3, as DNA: TGTGCCAGCAGTTTAACTGGAGGGTTTAACTACGAGCAGTACTTC. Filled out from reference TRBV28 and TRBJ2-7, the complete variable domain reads DVKVTQSSRYLVKRTGEKVFLECVQDMDHENMFWYRQDPGLGLRLIYFSYDVKMKEKGDIPEGYSVSREKKERFSLILESASTNQTSMYLCASSLTGGFNYEQYFGPGTRLTVT.

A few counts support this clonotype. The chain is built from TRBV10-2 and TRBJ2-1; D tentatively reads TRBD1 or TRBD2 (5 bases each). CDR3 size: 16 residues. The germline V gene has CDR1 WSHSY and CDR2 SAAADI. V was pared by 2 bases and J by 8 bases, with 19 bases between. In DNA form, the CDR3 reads TGCGCCAGCAGTGAGGACCCGGGACCCCAAGTGCATGAGCAGTTCTTC. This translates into CASSEDPGPQVHEQFF.

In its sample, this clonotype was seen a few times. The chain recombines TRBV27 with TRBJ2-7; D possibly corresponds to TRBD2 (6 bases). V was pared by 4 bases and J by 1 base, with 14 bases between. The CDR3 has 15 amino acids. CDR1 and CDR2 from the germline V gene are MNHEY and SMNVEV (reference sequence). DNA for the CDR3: TGTGCCAGCAGTTCAACCGGGACTGAATCCTACGAGCAGTACTTC. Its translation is CASSSTGTESYEQYF.

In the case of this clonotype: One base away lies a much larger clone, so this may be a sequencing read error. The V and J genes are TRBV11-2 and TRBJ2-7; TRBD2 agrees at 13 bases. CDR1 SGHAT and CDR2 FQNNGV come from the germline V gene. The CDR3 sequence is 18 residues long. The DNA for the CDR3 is TGTGCCAGCAGCTTAGGCAAGACTAGCGGGAGGAGGGGCTACGAGCAGTGCTTC. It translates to CASSLGKTSGRRGYEQCF.

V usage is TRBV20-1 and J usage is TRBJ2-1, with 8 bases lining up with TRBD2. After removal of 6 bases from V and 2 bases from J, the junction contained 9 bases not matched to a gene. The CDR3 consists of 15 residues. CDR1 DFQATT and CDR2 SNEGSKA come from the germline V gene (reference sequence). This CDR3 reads CSAAIAGTAYNEQFF. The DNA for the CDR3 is TGCAGTGCCGCCATAGCGGGAACGGCCTACAATGAGCAGTTCTTC.

The CDR3, as DNA: TGTGCCAGCAGCCCCTTACTAGCGGGGGGGGGGAATGAGCAGTTCTTC. It specifies CASSPLLAGGGNEQFF. The chain employs TRBV3-1 and TRBJ2-1; 13 bases line up with TRBD2. The trim removed 4 bases at V and 7 bases at J, leaving 7 bases unmatched. Looked up from germline, CDR1 is LGHDT and CDR2 is YNNKEL (reference sequence). There are 16 residues in the CDR3.

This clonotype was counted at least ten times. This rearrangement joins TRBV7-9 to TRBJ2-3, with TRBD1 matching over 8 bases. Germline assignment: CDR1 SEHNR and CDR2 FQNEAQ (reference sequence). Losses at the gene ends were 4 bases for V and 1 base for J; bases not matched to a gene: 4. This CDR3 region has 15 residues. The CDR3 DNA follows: TGTGCCAGCAGCTCCGGGACAGGACGCACAGATACGCAGTATTTT. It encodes CASSSGTGRTDTQYF.

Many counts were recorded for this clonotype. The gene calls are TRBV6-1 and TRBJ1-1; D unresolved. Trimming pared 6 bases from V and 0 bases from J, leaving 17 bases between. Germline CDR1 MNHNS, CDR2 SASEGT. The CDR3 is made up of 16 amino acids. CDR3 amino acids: CASSLDRTAMNTEAFF. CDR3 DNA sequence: TGTGCCAGCAGCCTTGACCGGACTGCCATGAACACTGAAGCTTTCTTT.

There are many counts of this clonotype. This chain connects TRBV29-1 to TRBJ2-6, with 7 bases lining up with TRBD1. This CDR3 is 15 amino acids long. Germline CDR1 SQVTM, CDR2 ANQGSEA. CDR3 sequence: CPRGQKESGANVLTF. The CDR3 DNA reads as TGCCCCCGGGGACAGAAAGAATCTGGGGCCAACGTCCTGACTTTC.

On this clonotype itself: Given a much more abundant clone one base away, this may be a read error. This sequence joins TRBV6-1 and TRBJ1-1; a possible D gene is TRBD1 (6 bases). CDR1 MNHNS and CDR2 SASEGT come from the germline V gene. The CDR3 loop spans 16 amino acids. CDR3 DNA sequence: TGTGCCAGCAGTCCCGGACAGAGGGGGGGGAACACTGAAGCTCTCTTT. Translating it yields CASSPGQRGGNTEALF.

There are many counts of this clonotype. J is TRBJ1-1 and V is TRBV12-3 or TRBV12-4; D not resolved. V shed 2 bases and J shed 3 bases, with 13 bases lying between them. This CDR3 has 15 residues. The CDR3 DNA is TGTGCCAGCAGTTTAAAGGGAAGGTTGGACACTGAAGCTTTCTTT. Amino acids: CASSLKGRLDTEAFF.

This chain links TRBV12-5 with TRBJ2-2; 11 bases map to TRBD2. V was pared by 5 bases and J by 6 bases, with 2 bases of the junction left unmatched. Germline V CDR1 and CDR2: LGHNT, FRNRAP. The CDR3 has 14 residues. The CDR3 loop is CASGRTSGPGELFF. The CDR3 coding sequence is TGTGCTAGTGGTAGGACTAGCGGGCCCGGGGAGCTGTTTTTT.

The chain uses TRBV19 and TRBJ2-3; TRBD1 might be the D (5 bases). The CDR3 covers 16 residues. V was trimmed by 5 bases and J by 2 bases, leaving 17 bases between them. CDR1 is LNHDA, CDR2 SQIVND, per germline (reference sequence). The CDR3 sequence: CASSPSGRGDTDTQYF. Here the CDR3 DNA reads TGTGCCAGTAGTCCCTCTGGTAGGGGCGACACAGATACGCAGTATTTT.

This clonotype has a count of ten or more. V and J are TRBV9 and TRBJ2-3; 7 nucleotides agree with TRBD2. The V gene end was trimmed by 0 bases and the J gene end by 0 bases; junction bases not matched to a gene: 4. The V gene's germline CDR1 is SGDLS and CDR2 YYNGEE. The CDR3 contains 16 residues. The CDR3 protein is CASSVGWRESTDTQYF. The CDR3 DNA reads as TGTGCCAGCAGCGTAGGGTGGCGGGAGAGCACAGATACGCAGTATTTT.

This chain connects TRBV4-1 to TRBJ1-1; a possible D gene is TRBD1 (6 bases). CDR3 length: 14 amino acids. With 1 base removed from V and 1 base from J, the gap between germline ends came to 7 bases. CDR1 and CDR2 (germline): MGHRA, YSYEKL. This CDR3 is CASSQVDRNTEAFF. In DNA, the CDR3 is TGCGCCAGCAGCCAAGTGGACAGGAACACTGAAGCTTTCTTT.

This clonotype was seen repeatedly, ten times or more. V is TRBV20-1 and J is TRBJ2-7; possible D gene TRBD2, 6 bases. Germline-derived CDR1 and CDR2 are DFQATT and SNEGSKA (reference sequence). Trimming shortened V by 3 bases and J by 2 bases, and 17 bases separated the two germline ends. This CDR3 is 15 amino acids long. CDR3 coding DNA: TGCAGTGCTAGCTACATAGCGGCGCCGACCTACGAGCAGTACTTC. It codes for CSASYIAAPTYEQYF.

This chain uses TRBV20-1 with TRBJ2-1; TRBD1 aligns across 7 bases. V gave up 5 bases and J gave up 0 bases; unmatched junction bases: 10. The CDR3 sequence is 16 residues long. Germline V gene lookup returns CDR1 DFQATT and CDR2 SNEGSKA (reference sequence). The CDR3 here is CSAQRASGGSYNEQFF. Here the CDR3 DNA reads TGCAGTGCTCAGAGGGCGTCAGGGGGCTCCTACAATGAGCAGTTCTTC.

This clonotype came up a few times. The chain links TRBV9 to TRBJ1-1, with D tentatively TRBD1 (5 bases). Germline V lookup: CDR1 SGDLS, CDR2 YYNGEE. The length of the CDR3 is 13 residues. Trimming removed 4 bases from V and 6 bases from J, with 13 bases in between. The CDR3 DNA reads TGTGCCAGCAGCCAGGGTCTTGGGTCTGAAGCTTTCTTT. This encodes CASSQGLGSEAFF.

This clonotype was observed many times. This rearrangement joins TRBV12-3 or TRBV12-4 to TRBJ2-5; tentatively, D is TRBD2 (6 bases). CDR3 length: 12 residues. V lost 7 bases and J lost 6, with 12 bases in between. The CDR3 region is CASTHREKTQYF. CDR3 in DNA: TGTGCCAGCACTCACCGGGAGAAGACCCAGTACTTC.